The entry below describes one T cell receptor (beta chain). Its antigen is unidentified. The sample comes from a study of cytomegalovirus exposure and HLA in healthy donors. General study points: Follow-up analysis seemed to connect common viral pathogens with several of the most significant clusters identified.

This CDR3 region has 13 residues. Germline V gene lookup returns CDR1 MNHNS and CDR2 SASEGT. Trimming took off 0 bases at V and 6 bases at J, with 6 bases between the two ends. PCR involved 60 Vbeta and 13 Jbeta primers. The assay was immunoSEQ multiplex PCR, and TCRdb's table has in-frame clones only and misses some. Among about 95,000 clones listed, approximately 80% were seen once. What was sequenced was PBMCs. V and J are TRBV6-1 and TRBJ1-5; no clear D gene. The source of this sequence is a man aged 25-45 years in good health and CMV-seropositive. In DNA form, the CDR3 reads TGTGCCAGCAGTGAAGCGCGGGGTCAGCCCCAGCATTTT. It codes for CASSEARGQPQHF.